Listed here is a single T cell receptor beta chain. Because the CDR3's place on the DNA is in doubt, the DNA is left out and the CDR3 is given as listed by TCRdb. The authors' processing: Reference gene primer amplification yielded estimated nucleated cell counts. Sequenced by immunoSEQ multiplex PCR; TCRdb stores in-frame clones only, minus some. V, J and clone size reflect that table, while D and trimming were determined from the DNA. The table lists 250,000 to 350,000 clones, 80% to 90% of them singletons. The record originates from a study of blood T cell repertoires in COVID-19. Study background: There were acute and convalescent COVID-19 samples, and they came from the United States, Italy and Spain. Sample material is recorded as cDNA or gDNA derived from T cells, B-cell-depleted T cells, or PBMCs.

The Seattle patients joined while their infection was active and were tracked longitudinally afterward. The receptor's source is a woman aged 45 to 65 with COVID-19, enrolled during active disease. The sample was peripheral blood.

CDR3 residues: CASSYSIGVVGSGTFF. The V call is TRBV6-5, the J call TRBJ1-1. The CDR3 contains 16 residues when both ends are counted. The germline gives CDR1 MNHEY, CDR2 SVGAGI.